This T cell receptor beta chain comes out of a study of OX40 agonist ivuxolimab in advanced cancers. The protocol was immunoSEQ multiplex PCR, while the TCRdb copy is restricted to in-frame clones and leaves out a portion. Of more than 80,000 clones in the sample, roughly 90% are singletons; the top ten hold 0.72%. Sequencing was performed on CD4+ or CD8+ T cells sorted from blood, taken in a trial of the OX40 agonist ivuxolimab. The sequence was collected from an adult with an advanced solid tumor such as melanoma, head and neck, liver or kidney cancer.

This CDR3 is CASSLWAGTSGSSLTDTQYF. As DNA, the CDR3 is TGTGCCAGCAGTTTATGGGCCGGGACTAGCGGGAGCTCCCTCACAGATACGCAGTATTTT. The chain combines TRBV28 with TRBJ2-3, with TRBD2 matching over 14 bases. V lost 0 bases, J lost 2 bases, and 10 bases stayed unmatched. Germline V CDR1 and CDR2: MDHEN, SYDVKM. The CDR3 has 20 residues.